This T cell receptor (beta chain) originates from a study of spatial heterogeneity in lung cancer. As to time point: sample taken at primary tumor resection. The donors comprised about 65 untreated early-stage non-small cell lung cancer patients. Unsorted tumor, nontumor lung tissue or cryopreserved PBMC supplied the whole RNA. This clonotype has ten or more counts. CDR1 is SGHKS and CDR2 is YYEKEE in the germline V gene (reference sequence). The CDR3 covers 14 residues. Unmatched junction bases numbered 12, after V lost 6 bases and J lost 10 bases. TCRdb used MiXCR to reprocess the 5' RACE reads, holding one entry per CDR3 protein. In the table there are about 36,000 distinct CDR3 sequences, under 8.5% of which are singletons.

This sequence originates from a female donor with early-stage non-small cell lung cancer. The chain uses TRBV5-5 and TRBJ2-1, with 8 nucleotides matching TRBD2. The specimen was PBMCs, collected at surgery. The CDR3 is CASTPLQGGGEQFF. CDR3 bases: TGTGCCAGCACCCCCTTGCAGGGCGGGGGGGAGCAGTTCTTC.